The 5 T cell receptor beta chains reported below all come from one sample, sequenced in a study of blood T cell repertoires in COVID-19. The data were produced by immunoSEQ multiplex PCR, yet TCRdb's version contains in-frame clones alone and is incomplete. Of some 80,000 clones listed, 70% to 90% are singletons. The sequenced material came from peripheral blood. These receptors all come from a human donor in a cohort sampled during active COVID-19.

V gene TRBV6-1 combines with J gene TRBJ1-2; 8 bases match TRBD1. The V gene end was trimmed by 2 bases and the J gene end by 6 bases; junction bases not matched to a gene: 23. Germline lookup yields CDR1 MNHNS and CDR2 SASEGT. There are 20 residues in the CDR3. CDR3 in amino acids: CASSELRIRWTGNGSDGYTF. The CDR3 DNA sequence: TGTGCCAGCAGTGAACTTAGGATCAGGTGGACAGGGAATGGGTCGGATGGCTACACCTTC.

The genes are TRBV19 and TRBJ1-5; 7 nucleotides align to TRBD1. V shed 6 bases, J shed 5 bases, and the junction held 1 base outside the gene matches. This CDR3 has 12 residues. Germline V gene lookup returns CDR1 LNHDA and CDR2 SQIVND (reference sequence). CDR3 nucleotides: TGTGCCAGTAGCCAGGGGGATCAGCCCCAGCATTTT. Its translation is CASSQGDQPQHF.

Concerning this clone: Other DNA sequences from this sample encode an identical CDR3 as well. The rearrangement uses TRBV6-5 and TRBJ1-3; D possibly corresponds to TRBD1 (5 bases). Trimming took off 4 bases at V and 0 bases at J, with 7 bases between the two ends. Germline V CDR1 and CDR2: MNHEY, SVGAGI. The CDR3 covers 14 residues. In DNA form, the CDR3 reads TGTGCCAGCAGTTCGGGGGTCTCTGGAAACACCATATATTTT. The encoded protein is CASSSGVSGNTIYF.

The J gene is TRBJ1-5, the V gene TRBV24-1, with 7 bases that match TRBD1. V shed 2 bases, J shed 6 bases, and the junction held 9 bases outside the gene matches. CDR1 is KGHDR, CDR2 SFDVKD, per germline. The CDR3 contains 16 residues. CDR3 DNA sequence: TGTGCCACCAGTGATTCCAGACAGGGAAGGAGTCAGCCCCAGCATTTT. Translating it yields CATSDSRQGRSQPQHF.

V and J are TRBV28 and TRBJ2-3; 9 bases are shared with TRBD1. There are 15 residues in the CDR3. Trimming removed 4 bases from V and 4 bases from J; junction bases left unmatched: 6. Germline-derived CDR1 and CDR2 are MDHEN and SYDVKM. This CDR3 is CASSYGTGSADTQYF. DNA for the CDR3: TGTGCCAGCAGTTATGGGACAGGGAGCGCAGATACGCAGTATTTT.